Below are 8 T cell receptor beta chains sequenced from a single sample in a study of T-cell memory formation after mild COVID-19. TCRdb independently ran MiXCR on the 5' RACE reads; one entry per CDR3 protein. The sample shows under 250,000 distinct CDR3 sequences, 15% of them seen only once. Sample: PBMCs or a T cell subset sorted from them (not recorded which). The receptors here all came from an adult woman who had mild COVID-19 (a few samples of this study predate the infection). Cell type and time point are not known.

The chain has TRBV15 and TRBJ2-5; TRBD1 might be the D (6 bases). The CDR3 runs to 13 residues. Per the germline V gene, CDR1 is LNHNV and CDR2 is YYDKDF (reference sequence). V was pared by 8 bases and J by 5 bases, with 15 bases between. The CDR3 DNA is TGTGCCACCTCCCTCGACAGGTGGGAGACCCAGTACTTC. The encoded protein is CATSLDRWETQYF.

This clonotype was seen many times. V usage is TRBV5-4 and J usage is TRBJ1-2; 7 nucleotides agree with TRBD1. Unmatched junction bases numbered 4, after V lost 4 bases and J lost 4 bases. The CDR3 covers 13 residues. Germline V lookup: CDR1 SGHNT, CDR2 YYREEE (reference sequence). The CDR3 DNA reads as TGTGCCAGCAGCCCTCGGGACAGCTATGGCTACACCTTC. Protein product: CASSPRDSYGYTF.

This clonotype was seen more than once but under ten times. V and J are TRBV11-1 and TRBJ2-7; 10 nucleotides line up with TRBD2. The V gene's germline CDR1 is SGHAT and CDR2 FQDESV (reference sequence). Trimming removed 3 bases from V and 0 bases from J; junction bases left unmatched: 8. The CDR3 has 17 residues. The CDR3 region is CASSFRTSGALSYEQYF. CDR3 nucleotides: TGTGCCAGCAGCTTTCGGACTAGCGGAGCCCTCTCCTACGAGCAGTACTTC.

In this sample, this clonotype turned up a few times. The rearrangement joins TRBV7-3 to TRBJ2-1, with D possibly TRBD2 on 6 matching bases. CDR1 and CDR2 from the germline V gene are SGHTA and FQGTGA. The V gene lost 5 bases and the J gene lost 8 bases, with 16 bases spanning the gap. This CDR3 spans 14 amino acids. The DNA for the CDR3 is TGTGCCAGCAGCCCGGGACTCCCCGTGGATGAGCAGTTCTTC. It codes for CASSPGLPVDEQFF.

The chain couples TRBV10-3 to TRBJ2-3; 9 positions match TRBD1. From germline, CDR1 is ENHRY and CDR2 SYGVKD. This CDR3 has 14 residues. V lost 7 bases to trimming and J lost 1 base; unmatched junction nucleotides: 3. The CDR3 region is CAIMGQGGTDTQYF. In DNA form, the CDR3 reads TGTGCCATCATGGGACAGGGCGGCACAGATACGCAGTATTTT.

The chain recombines TRBV24-1 with TRBJ2-5; the D is unclear. Germline V CDR1 and CDR2: KGHDR, SFDVKD. The CDR3 is 11 amino acids. Trimming removed 0 bases from V and 9 bases from J, with 4 bases in between. Here the CDR3 DNA reads TGTGCCACCAGTGATTTGAAGGCCCAGTACTTC. It translates to CATSDLKAQYF.

This clonotype showed up just a few times. The chain recombines TRBV12-3 or TRBV12-4 with TRBJ2-7; the match to TRBD1 covers 7 bases. Losses at the gene ends were 5 bases for V and 7 bases for J; bases not matched to a gene: 11. The CDR3 runs to 14 residues. For the CDR3, the DNA is TGTGCCAGCAGTAGAAGACAGGGTTGGGAGGAGCAGTACTTC. Residues: CASSRRQGWEEQYF.

In this sample, this clonotype turned up a few times. The chain carries TRBV6-1 and TRBJ1-2; D remains ambiguous. Trimming removed 5 bases at V and 7 bases at J, with 17 bases between. The CDR3 sequence is 14 residues long. Germline V gene lookup returns CDR1 MNHNS and CDR2 SASEGT. In DNA, the CDR3 is TGTGCCAGCAGTTCTTATGACGGTTCCGTTGGCTACACCTTC. Protein sequence: CASSSYDGSVGYTF.